This T cell receptor (beta chain) was retrieved from a study of blood T cells in healthy people across ages. The V end lost 6 bases, the J end lost 2 bases, and 14 bases lay between the germline ends. CDR3 size: 14 residues. From germline, CDR1 is SGHRS and CDR2 YFSETQ. This clonotype occurred many times. Through a sample-barcoded 5' primer and a J-beta primer mix, a second PCR was run for roughly 6 to 12 cycles. Sequencing recovered at least 2.5 million CDR3-containing paired-end reads from each sample. TCRdb ran MiXCR on the 5' RACE reads and lists one entry per CDR3 protein. This table holds more than 500,000 distinct CDR3 sequences, roughly 29% found once.

The V and J genes are TRBV5-1 and TRBJ1-1; D is ambiguous. The source material was blood. This TCR came from an older woman in good health. DNA for the CDR3: TGCGCCAGCACCCCCGGTTGGGGAAACACTGAAGCTTTCTTT. Its translation is CASTPGWGNTEAFF. Full variable domain (rest looked up from reference TRBV5-1 and TRBJ1-1): KAGVTQTPRYLIKTRGQQVTLSCSPISGHRSVSWYQQTPGQGLQFLFEYFSETQRNKGNFPGRFSGRQFSNSRSEMNVSTLELGDSALYLCASTPGWGNTEAFFGQGTRLTVV.